A selection of T cell receptor beta chains follows, all from one sample in a study of metastatic and nonmetastatic thyroid tumors. TCRdb reprocessed the PCR reads via MiXCR. Of roughly 59,000 clones in the sample, 16% are singletons; the top ten hold more than 9%. Material: blood. The receptors here all came from a male donor with papillary thyroid cancer or a benign thyroid nodule (not recorded which). Some clones in this sample may be carry-over from other donors' samples. Each CDR3 is given with its conserved first and last residue. D genes are given only for firm matches. Some rows mark clone size as missing; the rest say once, few, many or name a class of expanded clone.

>TRBV24-1|many|TRBJ2-3|TRBD2
CATSELAGGRGGDTQYF
TGTGCCACCAGTGAGCTAGCGGGAGGCCGTGGGGGGGATACGCAGTATTTT
>TRBV20-1|many|TRBJ1-5|TRBD1
CSARGTGGNQPQHF
TGCAGTGCTAGAGGAACAGGGGGTAATCAGCCCCAGCATTTT
>TRBV20-1|.|TRBJ2-5|.
CSARARLEGTQYF
TGCAGTGCTAGAGCCCGACTGGAGGGGACCCAGTACTTC
>TRBV12-3/TRBV12-4|many|TRBJ2-2|TRBD2
CASSSGTSAGELFF
TGTGCCAGCAGTTCCGGGACTAGCGCCGGGGAGCTGTTTTTT
>TRBV15|many|TRBJ1-4|.
CATSREGGQNEKLFF
TGTGCCACCAGCAGAGAGGGGGGACAAAATGAAAAACTGTTTTTT
>TRBV4-3|many|TRBJ1-2|.
CASSRTDGDGYTF
TGCGCCAGCAGCCGGACAGATGGGGATGGCTACACCTTC
>TRBV6-1|many|TRBJ1-5|.
CASSDQDSENQPQHF
TGTGCCAGCAGTGATCAGGACAGCGAGAATCAGCCCCAGCATTTT
>TRBV10-2|.|TRBJ2-7|TRBD2
CASRLAGASYEQYF
TGCGCCAGCCGACTAGCGGGGGCCTCCTACGAGCAGTACTTC
>TRBV18|many|TRBJ2-7|.
CASSPAGPGEQYF
TGTGCCAGCTCACCAGCCGGCCCCGGCGAGCAGTACTTC
>TRBV28|few|TRBJ1-1|.
CASRVKLLTPEAFF
TGTGCCAGCAGGGTAAAGCTCCTAACACCTGAAGCTTTCTTT
>TRBV7-3|many|TRBJ2-1|.
CASSKGTSTEQFF
TGTGCCAGCAGCAAAGGGACTTCAACAGAGCAGTTCTTC
>TRBV2|many|TRBJ2-3|TRBD1
CASIGTVSTDTQYF
TGTGCCAGCATTGGGACAGTTAGCACAGATACGCAGTATTTT
>TRBV28|.|TRBJ1-5|.
CARTRDWTPRSNQPQHF
TGTGCCAGAACAAGGGACTGGACACCTCGTAGCAATCAGCCCCAGCATTTT
>TRBV4-1|many|TRBJ1-1|.
CASSQTTGTNTEAFF
TGCGCCAGCAGCCAAACGACCGGAACGAACACTGAAGCTTTCTTT
>TRBV12-3/TRBV12-4|few|TRBJ2-7|.
CASSPLRGDQYF
TGCGCCAGCAGCCCACTGAGGGGCGATCAGTACTTC
>TRBV29-1|many|TRBJ2-2|TRBD1
CSVETGANTGELFF
TGCAGCGTTGAAACAGGGGCGAACACCGGGGAGCTGTTTTTT
>TRBV5-6|.|TRBJ2-2|.
CASSLGGGRRSGELFF
TGTGCCAGCAGCCTGGGGGGTGGACGTCGTTCCGGGGAGCTGTTTTTT
>TRBV7-8|many|TRBJ2-3|.
CASSLTRREWGTDTQYF
TGTGCCAGCAGCTTAACGCGACGGGAGTGGGGCACAGATACGCAGTATTTT
>TRBV12-5|few|TRBJ1-1|.
CASGLPRKGELHTEAFF
TGTGCTAGTGGTTTGCCCAGGAAGGGGGAACTGCACACTGAAGCTTTCTTT
>TRBV4-2|.|TRBJ2-3|.
CASSQDGGITDTQYF
TGTGCCAGCAGCCAAGACGGCGGAATCACAGATACGCAGTATTTT
>TRBV10-3|.|TRBJ2-5|TRBD1
CASSTRTGDQETKYF
TGTGCGTCATCCACCCGGACAGGGGATCAAGAGACCAAGTACTTC
>TRBV20-1|many|TRBJ2-3|.
CSAKDLNTDTQYF
TGCAGTGCTAAAGACCTTAACACAGATACGCAGTATTTT
>TRBV6-9|.|TRBJ2-1|TRBD2
CASMFRLAGGHSYNEQFF
TGTGCCAGCATGTTTAGACTAGCGGGAGGCCACTCCTACAATGAGCAGTTCTTC
>TRBV30|many|TRBJ1-4|.
CAWSRTGGEKLFF
TGTGCCTGGTCGCGGACGGGCGGGGAAAAACTGTTTTTT
>TRBV4-1|.|TRBJ2-7|TRBD1
CASSQEVNRGAYEQYF
TGCGCCAGCAGCCAAGAGGTAAACAGGGGCGCCTACGAGCAGTACTTC
>TRBV24-1|many|TRBJ2-2|.
CATSGGVTGELFF
TGTGCCACCAGTGGTGGGGTTACCGGGGAGCTGTTTTTT
>TRBV7-9|many|TRBJ2-4|.
CASSTSGLAKNIQYF
TGTGCCAGCAGCACAAGCGGGCTAGCCAAAAACATTCAGTACTTC
>TRBV6-5|many|TRBJ1-5|.
CASSYQGHQPQHF
TGTGCCAGCAGTTATCAGGGTCATCAGCCCCAGCATTTT
>TRBV5-1|many|TRBJ2-5|.
CASSVETSFETQYF
TGCGCCAGCAGCGTAGAGACTAGTTTCGAGACCCAGTACTTC
>TRBV4-1|many|TRBJ2-1|.
CASSQDRIEIAGEQFF
TGCGCCAGCAGCCAAGATAGAATCGAGATAGCTGGTGAGCAGTTCTTC